One sample yielded the 6 T cell receptor beta chains listed below, sequenced in a study of blood T cells in healthy people across ages. Using a J-beta primer mix together with a sample-barcoded 5' primer, a second PCR was run for about 6 to 11 cycles. Via MiXCR, TCRdb re-called the 5' RACE reads, giving one row per CDR3 protein. The data contain 1,300,000 or so distinct CDR3 sequences, approximately 59% of them singletons. The material sequenced was blood. The receptors originated from a young man in good health.

The rearrangement links TRBV25-1 to TRBJ2-1; 13 bases fit TRBD2. J was trimmed by 0 bases and V by 4 bases; bases with no gene match: 3. CDR1 and CDR2 (germline): MGHDK, SYGVNS. CDR3 length equals 17 residues. CDR3 coding DNA: TGTGCCAGCAGTGCACTAGCGGGGGGGAGCTCCTACAATGAGCAGTTCTTC. Amino acids: CASSALAGGSSYNEQFF. Combining the CDR3 with reference TRBV25-1 and TRBJ2-1 gives the whole variable domain EADIYQTPRYLVIGTGKKITLECSQTMGHDKMYWYQQDPGMELHLIHYSYGVNSTEKGDLSSESTVSRIRTEHFPLTLESARPSHTSQYLCASSALAGGSSYNEQFFGPGTRLTVL.

This clonotype was seen more than once but under ten times. The rearrangement joins TRBV20-1 to TRBJ2-5, with unresolved D. Trimming pared 0 bases from V and 7 bases from J, leaving 12 bases between. The CDR3 has 13 amino acids. From germline, CDR1 is DFQATT and CDR2 SNEGSKA (reference sequence). The CDR3 protein is CSAREIPGRTQYF. The CDR3 DNA reads as TGCAGTGCTAGAGAAATACCAGGACGGACCCAGTACTTC.

The chain links TRBV7-9 to TRBJ2-4, with 7 positions matching TRBD2. With 3 bases clipped from V and 9 bases from J, the junction kept 11 bases outside the gene matches. The CDR3 sequence is 15 residues long. CDR1 is SEHNR and CDR2 is FQNEAQ in the germline V gene (reference sequence). CDR3 amino acids: CASSFWEGRVGIQYF. The CDR3 coding sequence is TGTGCCAGCAGCTTTTGGGAGGGCCGGGTTGGCATTCAGTACTTC.

The genes are TRBV15 and TRBJ1-5; D gene unclear. The CDR3 runs 13 residues. Germline V gives CDR1 LNHNV, CDR2 YYDKDF (reference sequence). V shed 8 bases and J shed 5 bases, with 13 bases lying between them. In DNA, the CDR3 is TGTGCCACCTCAAAGGCTCAACATCAGCCCCAGCATTTT. Residues: CATSKAQHQPQHF.

V gene TRBV5-6 combines with J gene TRBJ1-2; D might be TRBD1 (6 bases). Trimming took 7 bases from V and 4 from J, leaving 23 bases between them. The V gene's germline CDR1 is SGHDT and CDR2 YYEEEE. CDR3 size: 16 residues. The CDR3 DNA follows: TGTGCCAGCGGGGTACAGGGTTCCCCCCCGGTCTATGGCTACACCTTC. It translates to CASGVQGSPPVYGYTF. Complete variable domain (other parts from reference TRBV5-6 and TRBJ1-2): DAGVTQSPTHLIKTRGQQVTLRCSPKSGHDTVSWYQQALGQGPQFIFQYYEEEERQRGNFPDRFSGHQFPNYSSELNVNALLLGDSALYLCASGVQGSPPVYGYTFGSGTRLTVV.

V is TRBV4-1 and J is TRBJ2-3, with D tentatively TRBD1 (6 bases). With 4 bases removed from V and 9 bases from J, the gap between germline ends came to 20 bases. The CDR3 spans 15 residues. Germline loops: CDR1 MGHRA, CDR2 YSYEKL. This CDR3 reads CASSPGQSGPRTQYF. CDR3 in DNA: TGCGCCAGCAGCCCCGGACAGTCGGGACCCAGGACGCAGTATTTT.